This entry is about one T cell receptor (beta chain). What it binds is unknown. From germline, CDR1 is SEHNR and CDR2 FQNEAQ (reference sequence). The CDR3 covers 15 residues. With 1 base removed from V and 2 bases from J, the gap between germline ends came to 11 bases. Primers included in the PCR were 60 Vbeta and 13 Jbeta primers. The assay was immunoSEQ multiplex PCR, and TCRdb's table has in-frame clones only and misses some. The sample holds around 190,000 clones, around 82% seen once. The data originate from a study of cytomegalovirus exposure and HLA in healthy donors. Study-level results: Association of under 20,000 TCR beta sequences with HLA alleles was found at 0.05 false discovery rate in a later analysis. Earlier findings revealed that most TCR beta V segments proved productive either about 90% or about 30% of the time.

The sample taken for sequencing was PBMCs. This chain connects TRBV7-9 to TRBJ1-1; a weak D match, TRBD1 (5 bases). The clonotype originates from a man aged 35-49 years in good health and CMV-seronegative. Here the CDR3 reads CASSLGQGGNTEAFF. CDR3 DNA sequence: TGTGCCAGCAGCTTAGGTCAGGGCGGAAACACTGAAGCTTTCTTT. Variable domain in full (rest from reference TRBV7-9 and TRBJ1-1): DTGVSQNPRHKITKRGQNVTFRCDPISEHNRLYWYRQTLGQGPEFLTYFQNEAQLEKSRLLSDRFSAERPKGSFSTLEIQRTEQGDSAMYLCASSLGQGGNTEAFFGQGTRLTVV.